The rows below give T cell receptor beta chains drawn from one sample of a study of T cells in Graves' hyperthyroidism and ophthalmopathy. TCRdb analysed the multiplex PCR reads with MiXCR anew, one entry per CDR3 protein. The data show 250,000 or so distinct CDR3 sequences, about a sixth seen once. The sample comprised blood. The receptors shown here come from a woman aged 18-30 years with Graves' ophthalmopathy. CDR3s include the opening cysteine and the closing phenylalanine or tryptophan. D genes are given only for firm matches. Rows may omit the clone size; those that give it use once, few, many or a size class.

j_call v_call d_call clone_size cdr3_aa cdr3_nt
TRBJ2-5 TRBV6-1 - - CASSSGSSGTQYF TGTGCCAGCTCTTCGGGGTCGAGCGGGACCCAGTACTTC
TRBJ1-5 TRBV28 - many CASRSTGLSNQPQHF TGTGCCAGCAGATCCACAGGGTTGAGCAATCAGCCCCAGCATTTT
TRBJ2-2 TRBV28 - many CASTPGQVNTGELFF TGTGCCAGCACCCCTGGACAAGTAAACACCGGGGAGCTGTTTTTT
TRBJ2-3 TRBV28 TRBD2 many CASSLGGAADTQYF TGTGCCAGCAGTTTGGGAGGGGCTGCTGATACGCAGTATTTT
TRBJ1-4 TRBV12-3/TRBV12-4 - many CASSFYLNRVATNEKLFF TGTGCCAGCAGTTTCTATCTTAACAGGGTTGCAACTAATGAAAAACTGTTTTTT
TRBJ1-2 TRBV11-3 TRBD1 many CASSHRDRGSYGYTF TGTGCCAGCAGCCACCGGGACAGGGGAAGCTATGGCTACACCTTC
TRBJ1-1 TRBV5-1 TRBD1 many CASRRTGSTEAFF TGCGCCAGCAGGCGGACAGGGAGCACTGAAGCTTTCTTT
TRBJ2-1 TRBV9 - many CASSVSHLVASVASEQFF TGTGCCAGCAGCGTCAGTCACCTGGTCGCTAGCGTGGCCAGTGAGCAGTTCTTC
TRBJ1-1 TRBV14 TRBD1 - CASSYSPGQTTLNTEAFF TGTGCCAGCAGCTATAGTCCGGGACAGACAACTCTGAACACTGAAGCTTTCTTT
TRBJ2-7 TRBV7-9 TRBD2 - CASSLGLAEDYEQYF TGTGCCAGCAGCCTCGGACTAGCGGAAGACTACGAGCAGTACTTC
TRBJ2-7 TRBV10-3 - many CAISDEGASYEQYF TGTGCCATCAGTGATGAGGGCGCATCCTACGAGCAGTACTTC
TRBJ1-6 TRBV14 - few CASSQFYPPSPLHF TGTGCCAGCAGCCAATTTTATCCCCCCTCACCCCTCCACTTT
TRBJ2-7 TRBV30 - many CAWRIGSYEQYF TGTGCCTGGAGAATCGGGTCGTACGAGCAGTACTTC
TRBJ2-7 TRBV12-3/TRBV12-4 TRBD2 - CASSRGTSGSSYEQYF TGTGCCAGCAGCCGCGGGACTAGCGGGAGCTCCTACGAGCAGTACTTC